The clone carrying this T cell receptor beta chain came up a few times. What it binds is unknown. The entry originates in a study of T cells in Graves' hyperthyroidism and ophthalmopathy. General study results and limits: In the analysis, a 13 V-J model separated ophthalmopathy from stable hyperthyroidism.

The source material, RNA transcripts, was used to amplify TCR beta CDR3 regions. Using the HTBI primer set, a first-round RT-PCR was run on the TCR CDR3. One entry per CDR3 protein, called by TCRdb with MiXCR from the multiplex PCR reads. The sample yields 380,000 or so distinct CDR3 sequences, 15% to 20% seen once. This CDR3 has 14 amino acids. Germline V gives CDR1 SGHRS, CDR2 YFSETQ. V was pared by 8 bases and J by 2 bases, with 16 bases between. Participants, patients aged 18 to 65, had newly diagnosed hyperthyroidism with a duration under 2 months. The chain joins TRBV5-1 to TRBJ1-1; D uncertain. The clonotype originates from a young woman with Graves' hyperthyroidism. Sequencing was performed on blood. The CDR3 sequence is CASCETGTNTEAFF. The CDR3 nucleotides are TGCGCCAGTTGCGAGACCGGAACAAACACTGAAGCTTTCTTT.